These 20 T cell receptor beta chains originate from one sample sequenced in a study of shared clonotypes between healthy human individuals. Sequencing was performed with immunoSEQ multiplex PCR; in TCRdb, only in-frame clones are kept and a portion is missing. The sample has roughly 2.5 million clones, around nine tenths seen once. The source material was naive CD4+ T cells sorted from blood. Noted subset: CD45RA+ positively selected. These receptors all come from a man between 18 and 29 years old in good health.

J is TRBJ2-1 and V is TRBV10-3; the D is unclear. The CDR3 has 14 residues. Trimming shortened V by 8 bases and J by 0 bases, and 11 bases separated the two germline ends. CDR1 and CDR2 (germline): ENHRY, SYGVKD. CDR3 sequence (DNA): TGTGCCATCGCAAAAGGCGGCTCCTACAATGAGCAGTTCTTC. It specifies CAIAKGGSYNEQFF.

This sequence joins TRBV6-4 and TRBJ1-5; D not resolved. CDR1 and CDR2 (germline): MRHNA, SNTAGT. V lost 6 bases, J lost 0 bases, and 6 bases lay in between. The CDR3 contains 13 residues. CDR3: CASRENSNQPQHF. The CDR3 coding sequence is TGTGCCAGCAGAGAGAATAGCAATCAGCCCCAGCATTTT.

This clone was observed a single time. The CDR3 reads CSVETRGAQIYEQYF. Here the CDR3 DNA reads TGCAGCGTTGAAACCCGGGGAGCCCAAATCTACGAGCAGTACTTC. The chain couples TRBV29-1 to TRBJ2-7, with a possible D match to TRBD2 (5 bases). V was clipped by 2 bases and J by 3 bases, with 17 bases between them. The germline V gene has CDR1 SQVTM and CDR2 ANQGSEA. The CDR3 consists of 15 residues.

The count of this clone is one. The CDR3 reads CASSNQRGSPLHF. The CDR3 region has the DNA TGTGCCAGCAGTAACCAGAGAGGGTCACCCCTCCACTTT. The chain employs TRBV6-4 and TRBJ1-6, with unresolved D. V gave up 5 bases and J gave up 10 bases, with 12 bases separating them. The CDR3 contains 13 residues. Germline CDR1 MRHNA, CDR2 SNTAGT.

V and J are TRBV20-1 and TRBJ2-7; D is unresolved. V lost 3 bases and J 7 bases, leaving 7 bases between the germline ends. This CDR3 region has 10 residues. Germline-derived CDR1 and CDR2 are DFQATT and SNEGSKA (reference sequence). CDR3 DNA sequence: TGCAGTGCTAGCTCGCGGGAGCAGTACTTC. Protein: CSASSREQYF.

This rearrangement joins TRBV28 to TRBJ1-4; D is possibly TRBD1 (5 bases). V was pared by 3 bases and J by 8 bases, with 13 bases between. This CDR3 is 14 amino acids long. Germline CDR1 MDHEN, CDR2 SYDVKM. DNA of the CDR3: TGTGCCAGCAGTTTTTTGGGGGAAGAGGAAAAACTGTTTTTT. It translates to CASSFLGEEEKLFF.

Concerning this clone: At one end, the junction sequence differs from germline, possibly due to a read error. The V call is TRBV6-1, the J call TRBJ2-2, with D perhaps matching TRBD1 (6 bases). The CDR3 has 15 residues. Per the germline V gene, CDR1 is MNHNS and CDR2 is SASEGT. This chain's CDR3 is CASSEGPYRAGELFF. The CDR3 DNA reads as TGTGCCAGCAGTGAAGGCCCATACAGGGCCGGAGAGCTGTTTTTT.

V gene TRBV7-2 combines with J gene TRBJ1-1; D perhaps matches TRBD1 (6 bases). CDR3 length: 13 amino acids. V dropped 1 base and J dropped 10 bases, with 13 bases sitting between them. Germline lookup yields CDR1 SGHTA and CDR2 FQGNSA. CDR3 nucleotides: TGTGCCAGCAGCTTAGAAGGGGGGCGAGGAGCTTTCTTT. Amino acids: CASSLEGGRGAFF.

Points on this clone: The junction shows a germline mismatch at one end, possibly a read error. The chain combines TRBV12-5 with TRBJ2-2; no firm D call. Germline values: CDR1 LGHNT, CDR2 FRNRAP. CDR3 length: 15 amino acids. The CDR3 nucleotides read TGTGCTAGTGGCTTGGGTACGAGCAACACCGGGGAGCTGTTTTTT. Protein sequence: CASGLGTSNTGELFF.

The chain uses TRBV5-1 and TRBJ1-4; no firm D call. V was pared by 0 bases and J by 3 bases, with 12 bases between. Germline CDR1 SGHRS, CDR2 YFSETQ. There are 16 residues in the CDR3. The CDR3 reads CASSLGSKNSNEKLFF. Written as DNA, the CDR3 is TGCGCCAGCAGCTTGGGGTCTAAGAATTCTAATGAAAAACTGTTTTTT.

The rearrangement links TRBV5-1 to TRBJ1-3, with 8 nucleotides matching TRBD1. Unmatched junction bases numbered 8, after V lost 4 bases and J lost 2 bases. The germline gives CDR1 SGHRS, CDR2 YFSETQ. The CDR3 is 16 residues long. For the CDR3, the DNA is TGCGCCAGCAGCGAAAACAGGGGGGTTGCTGGAAACACCATATATTTT. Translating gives CASSENRGVAGNTIYF. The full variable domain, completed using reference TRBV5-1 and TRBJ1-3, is KAGVTQTPRYLIKTRGQQVTLSCSPISGHRSVSWYQQTPGQGLQFLFEYFSETQRNKGNFPGRFSGRQFSNSRSEMNVSTLELGDSALYLCASSENRGVAGNTIYFGEGSWLTVV.

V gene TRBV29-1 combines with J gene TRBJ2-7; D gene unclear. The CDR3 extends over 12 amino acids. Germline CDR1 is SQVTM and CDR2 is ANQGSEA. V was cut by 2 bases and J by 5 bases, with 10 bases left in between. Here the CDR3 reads CSVEFSADEQYF. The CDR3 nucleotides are TGCAGCGTTGAATTCTCCGCCGACGAGCAGTACTTC.

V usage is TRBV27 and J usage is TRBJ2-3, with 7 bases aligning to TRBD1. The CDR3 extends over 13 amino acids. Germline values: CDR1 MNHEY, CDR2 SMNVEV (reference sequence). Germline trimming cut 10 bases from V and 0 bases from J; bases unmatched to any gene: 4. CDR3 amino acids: CATRQGSTDTQYF. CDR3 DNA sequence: TGTGCCACAAGACAGGGAAGCACAGATACGCAGTATTTT.

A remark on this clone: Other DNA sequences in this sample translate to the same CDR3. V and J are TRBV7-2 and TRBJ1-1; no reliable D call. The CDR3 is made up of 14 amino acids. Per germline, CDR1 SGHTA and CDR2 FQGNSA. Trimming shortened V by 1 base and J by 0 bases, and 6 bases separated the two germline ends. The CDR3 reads CASSLGPLNTEAFF. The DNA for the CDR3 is TGTGCCAGCAGCTTAGGGCCATTGAACACTGAAGCTTTCTTT.

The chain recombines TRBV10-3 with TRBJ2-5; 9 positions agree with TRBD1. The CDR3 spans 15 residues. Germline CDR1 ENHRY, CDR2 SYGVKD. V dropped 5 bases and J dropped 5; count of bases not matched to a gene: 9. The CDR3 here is CAISPTGGAGETQYF. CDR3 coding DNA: TGTGCCATCAGTCCCACAGGGGGCGCCGGGGAGACCCAGTACTTC.

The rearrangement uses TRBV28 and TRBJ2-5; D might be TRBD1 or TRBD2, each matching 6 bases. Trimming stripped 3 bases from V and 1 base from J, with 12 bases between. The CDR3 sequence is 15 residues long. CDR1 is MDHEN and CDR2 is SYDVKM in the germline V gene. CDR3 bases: TGTGCCAGCAGTTTGCCTTCGGGGGCCCAAGAGACCCAGTACTTC. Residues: CASSLPSGAQETQYF.

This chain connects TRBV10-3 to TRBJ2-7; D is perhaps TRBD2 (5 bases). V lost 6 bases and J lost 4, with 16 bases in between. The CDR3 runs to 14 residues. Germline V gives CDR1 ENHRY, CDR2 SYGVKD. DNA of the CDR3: TGTGCCATCAGCAGCGGAGAGGTCCCATACGAGCAGTACTTC. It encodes CAISSGEVPYEQYF.

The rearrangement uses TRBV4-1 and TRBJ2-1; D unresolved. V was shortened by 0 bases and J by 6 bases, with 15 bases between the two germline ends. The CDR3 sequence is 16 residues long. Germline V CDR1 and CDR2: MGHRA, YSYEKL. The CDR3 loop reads CASSQESGIRLNEQFF. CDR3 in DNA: TGCGCCAGCAGCCAAGAGAGTGGGATACGACTCAATGAGCAGTTCTTC.

As DNA, the CDR3 is TGTGCCAGCAGCTTCCATATGATCAAGACCCAGTACTTC. This sequence encodes CASSFHMIKTQYF. The J gene is TRBJ2-5, the V gene TRBV11-2; D is unresolved. The CDR3 totals 13 residues. Trimming took 3 bases from V and 6 from J, leaving 11 bases between them. CDR1 is SGHAT, CDR2 FQNNGV, per germline.

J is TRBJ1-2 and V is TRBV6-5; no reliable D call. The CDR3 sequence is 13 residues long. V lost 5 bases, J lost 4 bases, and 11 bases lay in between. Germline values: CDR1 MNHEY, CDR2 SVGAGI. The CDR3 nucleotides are TGTGCCAGCAGTAGGGCACTCTCCTATGGCTACACCTTC. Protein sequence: CASSRALSYGYTF.